This TCR beta chain was identified in a study of blood T cell repertoires in COVID-19. Study as a whole: Specimens from acute and convalescent COVID-19 originated in the United States, Italy and Spain.

Clones were sequenced by immunoSEQ multiplex PCR, and TCRdb holds only the in-frame ones, with some missing. The sample contains approximately 300,000 clones, more than 80% of which appear only once. The CDR3 spans 14 residues. Germline CDR1 MNHEY, CDR2 SMNVEV (reference sequence). The germline V and J ends were trimmed by 5 bases and 6 bases, with 15 bases remaining between them. This TCR was sampled from a woman in her 50s with COVID-19, enrolled during active disease. The rearrangement joins TRBV27 to TRBJ2-3; possible D gene TRBD1, 6 bases. Sequencing was done on a sample of peripheral blood. CDR3 sequence: CASSPAGAADTQYF. CDR3 bases: TGTGCCAGCAGTCCGGCAGGGGCGGCGGATACGCAGTATTTT.